The 3 T cell receptor beta chains below all came from one sample that was sequenced in a study of beta chain features in type 1 diabetes. Sequencing targeted expressed TCRB transcripts, as all isolated RNA had been reverse transcribed. Clones were read by immunoSEQ multiplex PCR, and TCRdb kept only the in-frame ones, dropping some. Among about 900,000 clones listed, about 17% were seen once. The material sequenced was naive CD4+ T cells from blood. The receptors here all came from a woman aged 18-29 years in good health.

In its sample, this clone was seen a few times. The chain joins TRBV10-2 to TRBJ1-4, with D maybe TRBD1 (5 bases). The ends were cut back, 6 bases at V and 8 bases at J, with 7 bases in the middle. Germline V gives CDR1 WSHSY, CDR2 SAAADI. This CDR3 contains 11 residues. CDR3 in DNA: TGCGCCAGCAGGGACACCGAAAAACTGTTTTTT. Its protein is CASRDTEKLFF.

The chain is built from TRBV19 and TRBJ2-5; 10 nucleotides align to TRBD2. Germline loops: CDR1 LNHDA, CDR2 SQIVND (reference sequence). The CDR3 is 20 amino acids. V lost 3 bases, J lost 5 bases, and 21 bases stayed unmatched. CDR3 protein: CASSILAHGPAGGPRETQYF. In nucleotides, the CDR3 is TGTGCCAGTAGTATCCTAGCCCACGGGCCAGCGGGAGGGCCGAGGGAGACCCAGTACTTC.

On this clone: The sample holds other DNA sequences that translate to the same CDR3. This chain links TRBV2 with TRBJ1-1; TRBD1 matches at 7 bases. CDR3 size: 13 residues. From germline, CDR1 is SNHLY and CDR2 FYNNEI. V was clipped by 6 bases and J by 4 bases; unmatched bases: 5. CDR3 in amino acids: CASSVQGGTEAFF. In DNA, the CDR3 is TGTGCCAGCAGCGTTCAGGGGGGCACTGAAGCTTTCTTT.